This T cell receptor beta chain was captured by sequencing in a study of blood T cell repertoires in COVID-19. The table came from immunoSEQ multiplex PCR; TCRdb's copy has only in-frame clones and leaves some out. Found here are 100,000 to 110,000 clones, about 85% of them singletons; the top ten hold roughly 12%. V lost 5 bases, J lost 1 base, and 8 bases lay in between. Germline V CDR1 and CDR2: SGDLS, YYNGEE. CDR3 length: 13 residues. The clonotype was recovered from a man aged 45-65 years with active or convalescent COVID-19. V gene TRBV9 combines with J gene TRBJ2-3, with no clear D. Sequenced material: peripheral blood. This chain's CDR3 is CASRREGTDTQYF. The DNA of the CDR3 is TGTGCCAGCAGGCGCGAAGGCACAGATACGCAGTATTTT.